The clone carrying this TCR beta chain was seen many times. Its antigen is still unknown. General observations from the study: Tumor memory CD4+ T cell TCR gene usage clustered with blood and lymph node memory CD4+ cells and lymph node naive CD4+ cells. Tumor-infiltrating Treg TCR alpha and beta sequences overlapped most with tumor naive CD4+ T cells, then blood naive.

The germline V gene encodes CDR1 SGHTA and CDR2 FQGNSA. Trimming removed 5 bases from V and 2 bases from J, with 10 bases in between. The CDR3 extends over 14 amino acids. The sorted Tregs were CD4+CD25+CD127-/low cells. Full-length variable regions came from constant-region reverse primers plus semi-nested Nested Universal Primer A PCR. TCRdb reprocessed the 5' RACE reads with MiXCR, giving one entry per CDR3 protein. The sample records roughly 58,000 distinct CDR3 sequences, roughly 20% being singletons. This chain uses TRBV7-2 with TRBJ2-1; D tentatively fits TRBD1 or TRBD2 (5 bases each). Sequences were obtained from tumor-infiltrating Tregs sorted from the breast tumor. This sequence originates from a female donor with breast cancer. CDR3 loop: CASSPLGAYNEQFF. DNA of the CDR3: TGTGCCAGCAGCCCTTTGGGGGCCTACAATGAGCAGTTCTTC. Full variable domain (outside the CDR3, taken from reference TRBV7-2 and TRBJ2-1): GAGVSQSPSNKVTEKGKDVELRCDPISGHTALYWYRQSLGQGLEFLIYFQGNSAPDKSGLPSDRFSAERTGGSVSTLTIQRTQQEDSAVYLCASSPLGAYNEQFFGPGTRLTVL.